The next 28 T cell receptor beta chains were all read from a single sample in a study of blood T cell repertoires in COVID-19. TCRdb's table, derived via immunoSEQ multiplex PCR, lists solely in-frame clones and lacks some. The table lists 250,000 or so clones, roughly 80% of them singletons, with roughly 9.8% in the top ten. The sequenced sample was peripheral blood. These receptors all stem from a man of 80 years or more with acute or convalescent COVID-19.

The chain couples TRBV5-1 to TRBJ2-2, with 8 bases aligning to TRBD1. Germline trimming cut 4 bases from V and 7 bases from J; bases unmatched to any gene: 9. The CDR3 consists of 15 residues. Looked up from germline, CDR1 is SGHRS and CDR2 is YFSETQ. The CDR3 coding sequence is TGCGCCAGCAGCCTGGAGGTCAGGGGGCGCGGGGAGCTGTTTTTT. Protein sequence: CASSLEVRGRGELFF.

This rearrangement joins TRBV6-5 to TRBJ1-1, with unresolved D. Germline V CDR1 and CDR2: MNHEY, SVGAGI. The CDR3 totals 15 residues. Trimming removed 0 bases at V and 0 bases at J, with 8 bases between. The CDR3 loop reads CASSYSGRLNTEAFF. The CDR3 DNA follows: TGTGCCAGCAGTTACTCGGGCAGGCTGAACACTGAAGCTTTCTTT.

The V gene is TRBV11-2, the J gene TRBJ1-1, with a tentative D call TRBD1 (5 bases). The CDR3 consists of 14 residues. CDR1 is SGHAT, CDR2 FQNNGV, per germline. V was cut by 5 bases and J by 0 bases, with 10 bases left in between. DNA of the CDR3: TGTGCCAGCAGCCCACAGGTCTTGAACACTGAAGCTTTCTTT. Translated, it gives CASSPQVLNTEAFF.

This chain links TRBV2 with TRBJ1-3; D perhaps matches TRBD1 (5 bases). The V end lost 6 bases, the J end lost 7 bases, and 10 bases lay between the germline ends. The length of the CDR3 is 12 residues. Germline CDR1 reads SNHLY; CDR2 reads FYNNEI. For the CDR3, the DNA is TGTGCCAGCAGGCAGGGTCGTAACACCATATATTTT. Translating gives CASRQGRNTIYF.

The V gene is TRBV19, the J gene TRBJ2-3; 9 bases map to TRBD1. Germline lookup yields CDR1 LNHDA and CDR2 SQIVND (reference sequence). This CDR3 is 16 amino acids long. Unmatched junction bases numbered 7, after V lost 5 bases and J lost 1 base. CDR3 DNA: TGTGCCAGTAGTCCCCGGGACAGGGCCCGCACAGATACGCAGTATTTT. It is translated as CASSPRDRARTDTQYF.

V is TRBV10-2 and J is TRBJ2-1; TRBD1 agrees at 7 bases. The CDR3 loop spans 15 amino acids. Germline V CDR1 and CDR2: WSHSY, SAAADI. V lost 4 bases to trimming and J lost 5 bases; unmatched junction nucleotides: 8. The CDR3 DNA is TGCGCCAGCAGTGGTTCCGGGACAGCTAACAATGAGCAGTTCTTC. It encodes CASSGSGTANNEQFF.

The chain links TRBV24-1 to TRBJ1-5; 8 bases are shared with TRBD1. The junction had 3 bases not matched to a gene; V was cut back by 5 bases and J by 4 bases. This CDR3 has 14 amino acids. Germline V gives CDR1 KGHDR, CDR2 SFDVKD. The CDR3: CATSAGQANQPQHF. For the CDR3, the DNA is TGTGCCACCAGTGCGGGACAGGCTAATCAGCCCCAGCATTTT.

The chain has TRBV4-1 and TRBJ2-1; tentatively, D is TRBD1 (5 bases). The CDR3 is 17 amino acids. CDR1 MGHRA and CDR2 YSYEKL come from the germline V gene. The V end was cut by 4 bases, the J end by 0 bases, with 16 bases between. The DNA for the CDR3 is TGCGCCAGCAGCCTTCAATTTAGGGGCCTCTCCTACAATGAGCAGTTCTTC. Protein product: CASSLQFRGLSYNEQFF.

The chain recombines TRBV19 with TRBJ1-1, with D tentatively TRBD1 (6 bases). V gave up 2 bases and J gave up 2 bases, with 21 bases separating them. The germline gives CDR1 LNHDA, CDR2 SQIVND (reference sequence). CDR3 length: 18 amino acids. In DNA form, the CDR3 reads TGTGCCAGTAGTATAACGTTTAGGGGGTACGTAGAAAACACTGAAGCTTTCTTT. This encodes CASSITFRGYVENTEAFF.

The chain has TRBV24-1 and TRBJ1-1; TRBD1 matches 11 bases. With V trimmed by 9 bases and J by 5 bases, 7 bases remained unmatched. In germline, CDR1 is KGHDR, CDR2 SFDVKD. This CDR3 contains 14 residues. In nucleotides, the CDR3 is TGTGCCACCCGGGACAGGGGGACGTTAACTGAAGCTTTCTTT. Its protein is CATRDRGTLTEAFF.

This clone came up a few times. The gene calls are TRBV19 and TRBJ1-6, with D perhaps TRBD1 (6 bases). CDR1 LNHDA and CDR2 SQIVND come from the germline V gene (reference sequence). V was cut by 2 bases and J by 10 bases, with 18 bases left in between. The CDR3 extends over 16 amino acids. Here the CDR3 reads CASSIPQGAGGSPLHF. The CDR3 nucleotides read TGTGCCAGTAGTATACCACAGGGTGCGGGGGGATCACCCCTCCACTTT.

This chain joins TRBV7-9 and TRBJ2-7; weak D call: TRBD2 (5 bases). Trimming shortened V by 2 bases and J by 3 bases, and 11 bases separated the two germline ends. Germline lookup yields CDR1 SEHNR and CDR2 FQNEAQ (reference sequence). The CDR3 loop spans 14 amino acids. The CDR3 region has the DNA TGTGCCAGCAGCTTATCGGGGTCCTACTACGAGCAGTACTTC. Residues: CASSLSGSYYEQYF. Together with reference TRBV7-9 and TRBJ2-7, the CDR3 gives the full variable domain: DTGVSQNPRHKITKRGQNVTFRCDPISEHNRLYWYRQTLGQGPEFLTYFQNEAQLEKSRLLSDRFSAERPKGSFSTLEIQRTEQGDSAMYLCASSLSGSYYEQYFGPGTRLTVT.

This clone was found a few times. The chain links TRBV3-1 (or the pseudogene TRBV3-2) to TRBJ1-6; 7 bases agree with TRBD1. The germline CDR1 and CDR2 sequences are LGHDT and YNNKEL (reference sequence). The CDR3 runs 14 residues. Trimming cost V 0 bases and J 11 bases; bases outside gene matches: 4. The CDR3 DNA reads as TGTGCCAGCAGCCAAGAAGACAGGGTAACACCCCTCCACTTT. It encodes CASSQEDRVTPLHF.

This chain uses TRBV12-5 with TRBJ1-4; D unclear. CDR1 LGHNT and CDR2 FRNRAP come from the germline V gene. The CDR3 runs to 14 residues. V dropped 0 bases and J dropped 11 bases, with 13 bases sitting between them. The DNA of the CDR3 is TGTGCTAGTGGTTTGGTGCCCGAGTCCGGTAAACTGTTTTTT. Its protein product is CASGLVPESGKLFF.

The V gene is TRBV5-1, the J gene TRBJ2-1; 7 nucleotides align to TRBD2. From germline, CDR1 is SGHRS and CDR2 YFSETQ. Germline trimming cut 3 bases from V and 7 bases from J; bases unmatched to any gene: 7. CDR3 length: 14 residues. As DNA, the CDR3 is TGCGCCAGCAGCTACGGCGGGGAGGGTAATGAGCAGTTCTTC. Its protein is CASSYGGEGNEQFF.

The CDR3 region has the DNA TGTGCCAGCAGCTTGGGAGCGGGAGGGACAGATACGCAGTATTTT. As protein: CASSLGAGGTDTQYF. The chain uses TRBV5-4 and TRBJ2-3, with TRBD2 matching 10 bases. Germline CDR1 is SGHNT and CDR2 is YYREEE (reference sequence). The CDR3 consists of 15 residues. V lost 0 bases, J lost 3 bases, and 1 base stayed unmatched.

The chain recombines TRBV5-1 with TRBJ2-1; TRBD2 might be the D (5 bases). CDR1 is SGHRS, CDR2 YFSETQ, per germline. V was trimmed by 4 bases and J by 4 bases, leaving 18 bases between them. The CDR3 sequence is 16 residues long. As DNA, the CDR3 is TGCGCCAGCAGCGAAGTACAGAGGACGGGGTACAATGAGCAGTTCTTC. It codes for CASSEVQRTGYNEQFF.

The rearrangement uses TRBV24-1 and TRBJ1-4, with D tentatively TRBD1 (5 bases). CDR3 length: 13 amino acids. Germline values: CDR1 KGHDR, CDR2 SFDVKD. With 5 bases removed from V and 4 bases from J, the gap between germline ends came to 7 bases. The CDR3 here is CATSAGINEKLFF. CDR3 in DNA: TGTGCCACCAGTGCAGGGATTAATGAAAAACTGTTTTTT.

The table lists this clone with a count of one. The chain combines TRBV7-9 with TRBJ1-1; 11 bases are a match to TRBD1. The junction had 8 bases not matched to a gene; V was cut back by 5 bases and J by 6 bases. This CDR3 is 15 amino acids long. Germline V lookup: CDR1 SEHNR, CDR2 FQNEAQ (reference sequence). The CDR3 sequence: CASSLRTGGDSEAFF. CDR3 nucleotide sequence: TGTGCCAGCAGCCTCCGGACAGGGGGCGACTCTGAAGCTTTCTTT.

The rearrangement joins TRBV6-5 to TRBJ1-5; 7 nucleotides agree with TRBD1. J was trimmed by 7 bases and V by 6 bases; bases with no gene match: 6. Germline CDR1 MNHEY, CDR2 SVGAGI. CDR3 length: 13 amino acids. Written as DNA, the CDR3 is TGTGCCAGCAGCCCCGACAGGGTCCAGCCCCAGCATTTT. It yields the protein CASSPDRVQPQHF.

V gene TRBV30 combines with J gene TRBJ2-1, with TRBD2 matching over 10 bases. Trimming took 7 bases from V and 0 from J; bases not matched to a gene: 12. CDR1 is GTSNPN and CDR2 is SVGIG in the germline V gene (reference sequence). The CDR3 runs 17 residues. CDR3 sequence (DNA): TGTGCCTTCCTTCGAAAGCGGGAGGGTATCTCCTACAATGAGCAGTTCTTC. It yields the protein CAFLRKREGISYNEQFF.

The rearrangement joins TRBV5-5 to TRBJ2-2; 12 nucleotides align to TRBD2. CDR1 is SGHKS, CDR2 YYEKEE, per germline (reference sequence). CDR3 size: 17 residues. Unmatched junction bases numbered 7, after V lost 0 bases and J lost 7 bases. The CDR3 nucleotides are TGTGCCAGCAGCTTGGTGGCTAGCGGGGGGGCCGTCGGGGAGCTGTTTTTT. Translation: CASSLVASGGAVGELFF.

This clone has only one observation. The V gene is TRBV27, the J gene TRBJ1-2; 8 nucleotides align to TRBD1. V was clipped by 6 bases and J by 4 bases; unmatched bases: 4. The CDR3 runs to 13 residues. Germline V lookup: CDR1 MNHEY, CDR2 SMNVEV (reference sequence). This CDR3 reads CASRQTGAYGYTF. The CDR3 coding sequence is TGTGCCAGCAGGCAGACAGGGGCCTATGGCTACACCTTC.

The genes are TRBV11-2 and TRBJ1-3; 7 bases fit TRBD1. CDR1 SGHAT and CDR2 FQNNGV come from the germline V gene. The CDR3 sequence is 15 residues long. The ends lost 5 bases at V and 0 bases at J; junction bases unmatched: 4. CDR3: CASSDRDSSGNTIYF. In DNA, the CDR3 is TGTGCCAGCAGCGACCGGGACAGCTCTGGAAACACCATATATTTT.

The rearrangement joins TRBV24-1 to TRBJ2-6; 12 bases match TRBD1. The germline gives CDR1 KGHDR, CDR2 SFDVKD. The CDR3 spans 18 residues. V was clipped by 7 bases and J by 0 bases; unmatched bases: 6. The CDR3: CATSRGQGALSGANVLTF. CDR3 sequence (DNA): TGTGCCACCAGCCGGGGACAGGGGGCTCTCTCTGGGGCCAACGTCCTGACTTTC.

The V gene is TRBV19, the J gene TRBJ1-1, with a possible D match to TRBD1 (6 bases). CDR3 size: 13 residues. Trimming left V 6 bases short and J 4 bases short, with 12 bases between. Germline V gene sequence: CDR1 LNHDA, CDR2 SQIVND (reference sequence). This CDR3 is CASSQGTATEAFF. CDR3 DNA sequence: TGTGCCAGTAGCCAGGGGACGGCCACTGAAGCTTTCTTT.

V usage is TRBV28 and J usage is TRBJ2-3; D not resolved. From germline, CDR1 is MDHEN and CDR2 SYDVKM. V was cut by 6 bases and J by 3 bases, with 4 bases left in between. The CDR3 covers 11 residues. The CDR3 DNA reads TGTGCCAGCAGCAATACAGATACGCAGTATTTT. Translation gives CASSNTDTQYF.

This chain connects TRBV5-4 to TRBJ2-5; TRBD2 matches 9 bases. Germline-derived CDR1 and CDR2 are SGHNT and YYREEE (reference sequence). The CDR3 is 14 residues long. The trim removed 3 bases at V and 2 bases at J, leaving 2 bases unmatched. The CDR3 coding sequence is TGTGCCAGCAGCTCTAGCGGGGCGCAAGAGACCCAGTACTTC. This translates into CASSSSGAQETQYF.